This passage covers 18 T cell receptor beta chains from one sample sequenced in a study of graft-versus-host responses after intestinal transplantation. Clones were read by immunoSEQ multiplex PCR, and TCRdb kept only the in-frame ones, dropping some. The sample yields around 69,000 clones, nearly 90% seen once. Which antigens these TCRs recognize remains unknown. Sequencing was performed on unstimulated CD8+ T cells sorted from spleen or lymph node cells, taken before transplant. The receptors were sampled from a human donor who was the organ donor for an intestinal transplant.

J is TRBJ2-7 and V is TRBV28; 7 positions agree with TRBD2. The CDR3 extends over 13 amino acids. Per germline, CDR1 MDHEN and CDR2 SYDVKM. V lost 7 bases, J lost 11 bases, and 14 bases stayed unmatched. The CDR3 spells CASTRGGDVDEYV. CDR3 nucleotide sequence: TGTGCCAGCACCCGGGGAGGGGACGTGGATGAGTACGTC.

In this sample, this clone turned up a few times. In DNA form, the CDR3 reads TGTGCCAGCAGTTACATACAGGGGAACACTGAAGCTTTCTTT. It specifies CASSYIQGNTEAFF. V gene TRBV6-6 combines with J gene TRBJ1-1, with a possible D match to TRBD1 (6 bases). Looked up from germline, CDR1 is MNHNY and CDR2 is SVGAGI (reference sequence). The CDR3 covers 14 residues. V was pared by 2 bases and J by 1 base, with 8 bases between.

The gene calls are TRBV6-1 and TRBJ2-7; 9 bases align to TRBD1. The germline V gene encodes CDR1 MNHNS and CDR2 SASEGT. V lost 6 bases and J lost 0; bases outside the gene matches: 6. This CDR3 region has 15 residues. The CDR3 DNA is TGTGCCAGCAGACCTGACAGGGGGGGCTCCTACGAGCAGTACGTC. Amino acids: CASRPDRGGSYEQYV.

The CDR3 spells CASSSIPGGSTEAFF. In nucleotides, the CDR3 is TGTGCCAGCAGTAGTATTCCGGGGGGTTCCACTGAAGCTTTCTTT. The chain couples TRBV28 to TRBJ1-1; D might be TRBD1 (5 bases). CDR1 and CDR2 from the germline V gene are MDHEN and SYDVKM. The CDR3 runs to 15 residues. V lost 5 bases to trimming and J lost 4 bases, with 17 bases between them.

This sequence joins TRBV6-5 and TRBJ1-2; D might be TRBD1 (6 bases). The V gene lost 2 bases and the J gene lost 5 bases, with 15 bases spanning the gap. The CDR3 is made up of 15 amino acids. CDR1 is MNHEY and CDR2 is SVGAGI in the germline V gene. This CDR3 is CASSYSRTEPYGYTF. The CDR3 nucleotides read TGTGCCAGCAGTTACAGCCGGACAGAGCCGTATGGCTACACCTTC.

The J gene is TRBJ1-3, the V gene TRBV5-1, with a possible D match to TRBD1 (5 bases). Deletions cut 3 bases from V and 0 bases from J, with 10 bases between. This CDR3 is built from 15 residues. Germline CDR1 and CDR2: SGHRS and YFSETQ. This CDR3 reads CASSSDRYSGNTIYF. The CDR3 DNA reads as TGCGCCAGCAGCTCTGACAGATACTCTGGAAACACCATATATTTT.

The chain links TRBV5-5 to TRBJ2-7; 7 bases are a match to TRBD1. Germline V gives CDR1 SGHKS, CDR2 YYEKEE (reference sequence). V was pared by 3 bases and J by 2 bases, with 5 bases of the junction left unmatched. This CDR3 contains 14 residues. The CDR3 region is CASSSGQAAYEQYV. CDR3 in DNA: TGTGCCAGCAGCTCCGGACAGGCGGCCTACGAGCAGTACGTC.

This clone was counted a single time. J is TRBJ1-1 and V is TRBV28; D is undetermined. The CDR3 totals 14 residues. V lost 2 bases, J lost 3 bases, and 10 bases lay in between. In germline, CDR1 is MDHEN, CDR2 SYDVKM. CDR3 coding DNA: TGTGCCAGCAGTTTAATCGGCGGGGACACTGAAGCTTTCTTT. Protein sequence: CASSLIGGDTEAFF.

Only one count was recorded for this clone. The chain recombines TRBV2 with TRBJ1-5; 7 bases align to TRBD1. This CDR3 is built from 16 residues. Looked up from germline, CDR1 is SNHLY and CDR2 is FYNNEI. Trimming took 1 base from V and 2 from J; bases not matched to a gene: 5. The CDR3 reads CASSEEAGGGNQPQHF. For the CDR3, the DNA is TGTGCCAGCAGTGAAGAGGCAGGGGGTGGCAATCAGCCCCAGCATTTT.

The chain is built from TRBV19 and TRBJ1-1, with D tentatively TRBD1 (6 bases). The V gene lost 7 bases and the J gene lost 0 bases, with 24 bases spanning the gap. Per the germline V gene, CDR1 is LNHDA and CDR2 is SQIVND (reference sequence). This CDR3 comprises 18 residues. The CDR3 loop is CASTPERTALGMNTEAFF. CDR3 nucleotide sequence: TGTGCCAGTACCCCCGAAAGGACAGCCCTAGGAATGAACACTGAAGCTTTCTTT.

The chain employs TRBV27 and TRBJ1-4; D not certain. Looked up from germline, CDR1 is MNHEY and CDR2 is SMNVEV (reference sequence). Trimming took off 10 bases at V and 8 bases at J, with 17 bases between the two ends. The CDR3 is 13 residues long. The CDR3 reads CATAGLMGEKLFF. For the CDR3, the DNA is TGTGCCACTGCCGGTCTAATGGGCGAAAAACTGTTTTTT. Filled out from reference TRBV27 and TRBJ1-4, the complete variable domain reads EAQVTQNPRYLITVTGKKLTVTCSQNMNHEYMSWYRQDPGLGLRQIYYSMNVEVTDKGDVPEGYKVSRKEKRNFPLILESPSPNQTSLYFCATAGLMGEKLFFGSGTQLSVL.

This sequence joins TRBV4-2 and TRBJ1-5; TRBD1 aligns across 9 bases. V was clipped by 0 bases and J by 7 bases; unmatched bases: 1. CDR1 and CDR2 from the germline V gene are LGHNA and YNFKEQ. The CDR3 spans 14 residues. For the CDR3, the DNA is TGTGCCAGCAGCCAAGAAGACAGGGGGCAGCCCCAGCATTTT. Protein: CASSQEDRGQPQHF.

The V gene is TRBV15, the J gene TRBJ2-3; 14 bases line up with TRBD2. Unmatched junction bases numbered 10, after V lost 0 bases and J lost 11 bases. Germline V gene data show CDR1 as LNHNV and CDR2 as YYDKDF (reference sequence). The CDR3 loop spans 17 amino acids. The CDR3 region has the DNA TGTGCCACCAGCAGAGAAGGACTAGCGGGGGGCTACGGGGGGCAGTATTTT. Its protein product is CATSREGLAGGYGGQYF. Full variable domain (remainder filled in from reference TRBV15 and TRBJ2-3): DAMVIQNPRYQVTQFGKPVTLSCSQTLNHNVMYWYQQKSSQAPKLLFHYYDKDFNNEADTPDNFQSRRPNTSFCFLDIRSPGLGDTAMYLCATSREGLAGGYGGQYFGPGTRLTVL.

In DNA form, the CDR3 reads TGTGCCAGCAGCCGCCGAACCGGGACTAGCGGGGACAATGAGCAGTTCTTC. It translates to CASSRRTGTSGDNEQFF. The chain carries TRBV14 and TRBJ2-1; 13 positions match TRBD2. V trimming: 4 bases; J trimming: 5 bases; junction bases outside the gene matches: 8. The germline CDR1 and CDR2 sequences are SGHDN and FVKESK. The CDR3 loop spans 17 amino acids.

The rearrangement joins TRBV21-1 to TRBJ2-5; whether TRBD2, the table's D call, matches the DNA was not checked. TRBV21-1 is noted as a pseudogene. CDR3 length: 14 residues. DNA for the CDR3: TGTGCCAGCAGCTTTCGGACTGGTCAAGAGACCCAGTACTTC. This translates into CASSFRTGQETQYF.

V gene TRBV18 combines with J gene TRBJ2-5; the match to TRBD2 covers 11 bases. CDR1 and CDR2 (germline): KGHSH, LQKENI. After removal of 3 bases from V and 2 bases from J, the junction contained 11 bases not matched to a gene. This CDR3 spans 18 amino acids. The CDR3 DNA reads TGTGCCAGCTCACCTAAGGAGCTAGCGGGGGGTCCTCAAGAGACCCAGTACTTC. Amino acids: CASSPKELAGGPQETQYF.

This chain uses TRBV29-1 with TRBJ1-2; TRBD1 might be the D (5 bases). V shed 1 base and J shed 8 bases, with 14 bases lying between them. The V gene's germline CDR1 is SQVTM and CDR2 ANQGSEA. The CDR3 spans 13 residues. The CDR3 nucleotides read TGCAGCGTTGAAGGACGGGGGATATACGGCTACACCTTC. It yields the protein CSVEGRGIYGYTF.

This rearrangement joins TRBV7-6 to TRBJ2-7; 7 bases match TRBD1. This CDR3 contains 13 residues. Trimming at V came to 4 bases and at J to 6 bases, leaving 6 bases not matched to a gene. CDR1 and CDR2 from the germline V gene are SGHVS and FNYEAQ. Here the CDR3 reads CASSSTQGSEQYV. The CDR3 region has the DNA TGTGCCAGCAGCTCCACACAGGGGAGCGAGCAGTACGTC.